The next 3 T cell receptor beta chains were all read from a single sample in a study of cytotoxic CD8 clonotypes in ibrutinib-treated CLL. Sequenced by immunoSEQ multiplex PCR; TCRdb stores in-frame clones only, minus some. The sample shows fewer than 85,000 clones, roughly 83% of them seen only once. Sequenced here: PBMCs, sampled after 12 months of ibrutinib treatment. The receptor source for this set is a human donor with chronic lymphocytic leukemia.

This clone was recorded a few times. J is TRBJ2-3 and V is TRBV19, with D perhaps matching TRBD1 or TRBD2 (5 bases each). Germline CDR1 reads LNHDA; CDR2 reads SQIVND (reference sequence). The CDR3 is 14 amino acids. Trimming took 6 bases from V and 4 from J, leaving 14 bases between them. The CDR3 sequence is CASRVGPPADTQYF. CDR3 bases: TGTGCCAGTAGGGTGGGACCCCCCGCAGATACGCAGTATTTT.

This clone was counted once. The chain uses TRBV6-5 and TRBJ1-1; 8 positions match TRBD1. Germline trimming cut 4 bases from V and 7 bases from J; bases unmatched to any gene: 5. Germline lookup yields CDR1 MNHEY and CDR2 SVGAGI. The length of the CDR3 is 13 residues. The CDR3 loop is CASSFTGGGEAFF. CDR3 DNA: TGTGCCAGCAGTTTCACAGGGGGTGGTGAAGCTTTCTTT.

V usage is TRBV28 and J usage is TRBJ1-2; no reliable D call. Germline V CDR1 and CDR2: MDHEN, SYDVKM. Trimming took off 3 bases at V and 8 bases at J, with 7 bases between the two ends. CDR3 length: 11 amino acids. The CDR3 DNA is TGTGCCAGCAGTTTCAACGGGGGCTACACCTTC. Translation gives CASSFNGGYTF.